This TCR beta chain derives from a study of CD8+CD57+ T cells in acquired aplastic anemia. Study overall: Recorded DNA amounts for sorted CD4+ and CD8+ cells had an average of about 3.5 ug. Notes on the study in general: A set of 25 to 30 CD8+ CDR3 sequences was shared between patients and controls, and these sequences appeared highly expressed in patients.

Trimming stripped 4 bases from V and 4 bases from J, with 19 bases between. CDR3 length: 16 amino acids. Germline V lookup: CDR1 SGDLS, CDR2 YYNGEE. CDR3 and TCR beta VDJ profiling relied on a genomic DNA template. TCRdb re-analysed the reads in MiXCR, keeping a single row per CDR3 protein. The table lists 150,000 to 200,000 distinct CDR3 sequences, less than 60% of them singletons. In this sample, this clonotype turned up a few times. The antigen is undetermined. Patients who underwent sequencing had shown CD8+CD57+ cell expansion by flow cytometry. Each of the patients presented with severe acquired aplastic anemia. Therapy had not been given to patients before blood sampling.

The sequence was collected from a human donor with aplastic anemia. Specimen: sorted CD4+, CD8+, or CD8+CD57+ T cells (not recorded which) from PBMCs. This chain joins TRBV9 and TRBJ2-3; weak D call: TRBD1 (6 bases). The CDR3 is CASSSGRGKGADTQYF. The CDR3 nucleotides are TGTGCCAGCAGCTCAGGAAGGGGGAAAGGGGCAGATACGCAGTATTTT. The full variable domain, its missing parts supplied by reference TRBV9 and TRBJ2-3, is DSGVTQTPKHLITATGQRVTLRCSPRSGDLSVYWYQQSLDQGLQFLIQYYNGEERAKGNILERFSAQQFPDLHSELNLSSLELGDSALYFCASSSGRGKGADTQYFGPGTRLTVL.